This record looks at one T cell receptor (beta chain) sequence and its context. Its specificity is not known. This sample is drawn from a study of T cells expressing NK-cell markers. Findings and caveats of the study: 1.0-7.0% of CD8+ T cells in about six donors belonged to dominant NKG2C+ clonotypes.

TCRdb re-called the 5' RACE reads; one entry per CDR3 protein, DNA not given. The listing records a few hundred thousand distinct CDR3 sequences. The CDR3 runs to 17 residues. Sample: blood T cells: a sorted CD56 or NKG2C T cell subset, CD4+ or CD8+ T cells, or bulk PBMC T cells (not recorded which). The clonotype comes from a man aged 18 to 69 in good health. The rearrangement uses TRBV21-1 and TRBJ2-6; the TCRdb D gene call, TRBD1, has no DNA to confirm it. TRBV21-1 constitutes a pseudogene. This CDR3 reads CASSSGEQGAGANVLTF.